This TCR beta chain was sequenced during a study of blood T cell repertoires in COVID-19. Overall study context: T cells, B-cell-depleted T cells, or PBMCs supplied cDNA or gDNA.

Trimming took 7 bases from V and 3 from J, leaving 16 bases between them. Per germline, CDR1 SGHAT and CDR2 FQNNGV. CDR3 length: 14 residues. Some clones are missing from TCRdb's copy, which holds only in-frame ones; the method was immunoSEQ multiplex PCR. Here the sample spans 180,000 or so clones, 80% to 90% being singletons. The TCR was taken from a human donor with active or convalescent COVID-19. The donor label of this sample is uncertain. The sequenced material came from peripheral blood. The chain carries TRBV11-2 and TRBJ2-7, with a possible D match to TRBD2 (7 bases). CDR3 DNA sequence: TGTGCCAGCAACCGAGGGGGGGGCAGCTACGAGCAGTACTTC. As protein: CASNRGGGSYEQYF. The full variable domain, in which reference TRBV11-2 and TRBJ2-7 provide the parts outside the CDR3, is EAGVAQSPRYKIIEKRQSVAFWCNPISGHATLYWYQQILGQGPKLLIQFQNNGVVDDSQLPKDRFSAERLKGVDSTLKIQPAKLEDSAVYLCASNRGGGSYEQYFGPGTRLTVT.